At least ten counts were recorded for the clone carrying this TCR beta chain. As yet, its antigen is unknown. The sample belongs to a study of T cells in Graves' hyperthyroidism and ophthalmopathy. Broader study findings: Most expanded thyroid clonotypes above 0.001 also appeared in blood.

Diagnoses rested on clinical symptoms, serum thyroxine and TRAb, thyroid ultrasound and orbital computed tomography. The TCR beta CDR3 regions underwent amplification using RNA transcripts as the source. The TCR CDR3 first-round RT-PCR relied on the HTBI primer set. TCRdb itself ran the multiplex PCR reads through MiXCR, one entry per CDR3 protein. The data show about 480,000 distinct CDR3 sequences, with under 25% seen just once and around 54% held by the top ten. The clonotype comes from a woman in her sixties or seventies with Graves' ophthalmopathy. The source material was blood.

The CDR3 DNA follows: TGTGCCAGCAGCCAAGATCCCGTCGGCGAGCAGTACTTC. It codes for CASSQDPVGEQYF. This chain connects TRBV3-1 to TRBJ2-7, with D uncertain. Germline V gene lookup returns CDR1 LGHDT and CDR2 YNNKEL (reference sequence). This CDR3 region has 13 residues. V gave up 0 bases and J gave up 6 bases, with 9 bases separating them.